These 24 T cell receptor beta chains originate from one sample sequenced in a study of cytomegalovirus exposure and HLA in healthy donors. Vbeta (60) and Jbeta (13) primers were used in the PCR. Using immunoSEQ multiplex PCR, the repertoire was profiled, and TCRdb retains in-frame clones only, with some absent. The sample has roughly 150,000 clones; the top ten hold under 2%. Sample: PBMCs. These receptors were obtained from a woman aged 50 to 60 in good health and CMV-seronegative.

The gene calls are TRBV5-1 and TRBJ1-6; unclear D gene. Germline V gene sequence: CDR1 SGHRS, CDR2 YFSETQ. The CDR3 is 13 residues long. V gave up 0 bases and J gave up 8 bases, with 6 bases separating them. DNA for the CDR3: TGCGCCAGCAGCTTGGAGGCGGATTCACCCCTCCACTTT. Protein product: CASSLEADSPLHF.

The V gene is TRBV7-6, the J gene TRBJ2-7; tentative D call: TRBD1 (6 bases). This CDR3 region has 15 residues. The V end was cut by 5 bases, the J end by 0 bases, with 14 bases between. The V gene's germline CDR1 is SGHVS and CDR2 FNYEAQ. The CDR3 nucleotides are TGTGCCAGCAGCCCTCTTACGGGACACTCCTACGAGCAGTACTTC. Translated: CASSPLTGHSYEQYF.

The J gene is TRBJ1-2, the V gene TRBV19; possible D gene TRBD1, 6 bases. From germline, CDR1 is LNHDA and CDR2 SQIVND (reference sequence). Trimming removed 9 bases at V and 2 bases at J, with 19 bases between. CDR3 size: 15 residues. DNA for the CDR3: TGTGCCAGAATTCACAGGGAAAATGTCAACTATGGCTACACCTTC. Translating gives CARIHRENVNYGYTF.

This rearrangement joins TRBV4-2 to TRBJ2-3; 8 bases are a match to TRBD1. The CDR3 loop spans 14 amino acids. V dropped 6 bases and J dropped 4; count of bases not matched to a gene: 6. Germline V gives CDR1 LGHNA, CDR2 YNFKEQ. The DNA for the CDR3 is TGTGCCAGCAGTACAGGGGGGCTGTCAGATACGCAGTATTTT. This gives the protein CASSTGGLSDTQYF.

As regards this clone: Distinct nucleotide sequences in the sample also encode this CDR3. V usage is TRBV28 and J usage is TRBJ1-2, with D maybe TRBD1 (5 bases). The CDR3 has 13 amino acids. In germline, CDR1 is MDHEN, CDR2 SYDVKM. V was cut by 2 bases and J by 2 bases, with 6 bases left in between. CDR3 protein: CASSLPGNYGYTF. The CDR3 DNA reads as TGTGCCAGCAGTTTACCAGGGAACTATGGCTACACCTTC.

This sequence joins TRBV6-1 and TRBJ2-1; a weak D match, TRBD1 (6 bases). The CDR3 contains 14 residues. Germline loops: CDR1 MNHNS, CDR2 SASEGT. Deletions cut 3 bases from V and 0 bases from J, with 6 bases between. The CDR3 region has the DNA TGTGCCAGCAGTGACAGGGGCTCCTACAATGAGCAGTTCTTC. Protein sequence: CASSDRGSYNEQFF.

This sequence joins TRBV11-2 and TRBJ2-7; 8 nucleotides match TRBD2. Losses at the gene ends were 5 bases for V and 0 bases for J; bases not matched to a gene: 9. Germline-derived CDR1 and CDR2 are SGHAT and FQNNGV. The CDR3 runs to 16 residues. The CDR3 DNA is TGTGCCAGCAGCCCGATCGGGAGGGCGAGCTCCTACGAGCAGTACTTC. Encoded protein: CASSPIGRASSYEQYF.

In DNA form, the CDR3 reads TGTGCCAGCAGACCCCTGACTACGACCTCCTACGAGCAGTACTTC. Amino acid sequence: CASRPLTTTSYEQYF. This chain uses TRBV28 with TRBJ2-7; a weak D match, TRBD2 (5 bases). The V gene lost 6 bases and the J gene lost 0 bases, with 15 bases spanning the gap. The length of the CDR3 is 15 residues. Germline V lookup: CDR1 MDHEN, CDR2 SYDVKM.

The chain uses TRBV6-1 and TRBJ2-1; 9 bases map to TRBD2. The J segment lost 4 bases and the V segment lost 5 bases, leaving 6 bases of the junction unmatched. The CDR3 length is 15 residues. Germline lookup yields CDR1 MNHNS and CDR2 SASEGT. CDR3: CASSLRLAEYNEQFF. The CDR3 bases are TGTGCCAGCAGTCTCCGACTAGCGGAGTACAATGAGCAGTTCTTC.

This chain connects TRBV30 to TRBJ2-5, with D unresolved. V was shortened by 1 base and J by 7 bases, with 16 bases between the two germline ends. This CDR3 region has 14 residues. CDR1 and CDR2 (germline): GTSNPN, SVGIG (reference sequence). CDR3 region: CAWSGGFRVGTQYF. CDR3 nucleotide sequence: TGTGCCTGGAGTGGAGGCTTTAGAGTAGGGACCCAGTACTTC. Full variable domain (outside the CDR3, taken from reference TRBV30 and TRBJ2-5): SQTIHQWPATLVQPVGSPLSLECTVEGTSNPNLYWYRQAAGRGLQLLFYSVGIGQISSEVPQNLSASRPQDRQFILSSKKLLLSDSGFYLCAWSGGFRVGTQYFGPGTRLLVL.

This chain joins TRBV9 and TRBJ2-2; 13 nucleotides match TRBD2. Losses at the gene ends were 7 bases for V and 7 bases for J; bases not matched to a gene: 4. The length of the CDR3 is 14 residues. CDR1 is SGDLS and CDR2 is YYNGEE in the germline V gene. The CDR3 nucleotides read TGTGCCAGCGGACTAGCGGGAGTGAGCGGGGAGCTGTTTTTT. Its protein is CASGLAGVSGELFF.

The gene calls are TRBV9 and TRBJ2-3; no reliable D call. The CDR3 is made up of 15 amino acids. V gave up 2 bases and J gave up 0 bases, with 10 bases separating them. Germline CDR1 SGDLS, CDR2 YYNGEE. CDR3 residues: CASSVAPTSTDTQYF. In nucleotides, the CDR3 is TGTGCCAGCAGCGTCGCACCGACTAGCACAGATACGCAGTATTTT.

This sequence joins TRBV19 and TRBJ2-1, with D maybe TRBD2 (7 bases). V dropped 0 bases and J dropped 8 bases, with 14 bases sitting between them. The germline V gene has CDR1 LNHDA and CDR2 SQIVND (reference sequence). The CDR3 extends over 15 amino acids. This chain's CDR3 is CASSIDAGAGDEQFF. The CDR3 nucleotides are TGTGCCAGTAGTATAGACGCGGGGGCGGGCGATGAGCAGTTCTTC.

CDR3 region: CASSQRTGDYGYTF. CDR3 nucleotide sequence: TGCGCCAGCAGCCAAAGGACGGGAGACTATGGCTACACCTTC. The genes are TRBV4-1 and TRBJ1-2, with D unclear. The CDR3 length is 14 residues. V was shortened by 2 bases and J by 3 bases, with 10 bases between the two germline ends. The germline V gene has CDR1 MGHRA and CDR2 YSYEKL.

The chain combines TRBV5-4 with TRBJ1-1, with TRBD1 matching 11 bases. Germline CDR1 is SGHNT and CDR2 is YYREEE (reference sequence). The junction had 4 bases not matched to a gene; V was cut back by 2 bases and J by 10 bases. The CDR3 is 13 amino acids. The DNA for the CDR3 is TGTGCCAGCAGCTTTCCCGGGACAGGGGGAGCTTTCTTT. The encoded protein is CASSFPGTGGAFF.

CDR3 amino acids: CASSDRSTLSYEQYF. CDR3 coding DNA: TGTGCCAGCAGTGACCGCTCTACGCTCTCCTACGAGCAGTACTTC. The chain uses TRBV2 and TRBJ2-7; D call uncertain. The CDR3 runs to 15 residues. CDR1 is SNHLY, CDR2 FYNNEI, per germline. V lost 3 bases and J lost 0, with 12 bases in between.

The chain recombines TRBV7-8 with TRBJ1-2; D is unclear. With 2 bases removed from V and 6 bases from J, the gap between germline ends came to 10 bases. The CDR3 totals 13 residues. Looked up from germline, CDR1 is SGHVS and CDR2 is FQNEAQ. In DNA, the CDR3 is TGTGCCAGCAGCTTATTGGGGAGGGATGGCTACACCTTC. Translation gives CASSLLGRDGYTF.

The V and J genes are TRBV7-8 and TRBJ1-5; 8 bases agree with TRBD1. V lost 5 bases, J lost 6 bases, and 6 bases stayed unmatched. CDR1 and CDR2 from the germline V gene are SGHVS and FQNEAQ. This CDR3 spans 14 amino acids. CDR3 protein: CASSRDRLGQPQHF. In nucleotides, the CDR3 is TGTGCCAGCAGCCGGGACAGGCTAGGTCAGCCCCAGCATTTT.

The CDR3 bases are TGTGCCAGCAAGCTGGGGGCCGAAAATGAGCAGTTCTTC. It codes for CASKLGAENEQFF. The rearrangement joins TRBV27 to TRBJ2-7; TRBD1 is a possible D gene (6 bases). The J call is uncertain, as TRBJ2-1 better fits the DNA end. The germline V gene has CDR1 MNHEY and CDR2 SMNVEV (reference sequence). CDR3 length: 13 residues.

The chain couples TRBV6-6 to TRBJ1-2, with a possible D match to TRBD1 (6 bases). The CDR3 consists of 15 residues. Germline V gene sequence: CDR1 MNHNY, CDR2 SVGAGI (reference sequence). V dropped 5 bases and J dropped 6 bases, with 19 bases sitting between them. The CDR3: CASSTATGRSNGYTF. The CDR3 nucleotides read TGTGCCAGCAGTACAGCGACAGGAAGGAGTAATGGCTACACCTTC.

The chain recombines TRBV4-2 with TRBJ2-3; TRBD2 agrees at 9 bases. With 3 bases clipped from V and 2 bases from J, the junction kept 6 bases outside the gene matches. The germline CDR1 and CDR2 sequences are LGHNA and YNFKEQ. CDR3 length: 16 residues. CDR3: CASSQWRGGSTDTQYF. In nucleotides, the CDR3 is TGTGCCAGCAGCCAGTGGCGGGGGGGGTCCACAGATACGCAGTATTTT.

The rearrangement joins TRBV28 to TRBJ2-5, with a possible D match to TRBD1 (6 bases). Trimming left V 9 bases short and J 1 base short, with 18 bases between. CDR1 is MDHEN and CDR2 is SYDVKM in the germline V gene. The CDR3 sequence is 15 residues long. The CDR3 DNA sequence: TGTGCCAGTTCTTGGGCAGGGGAAATCCAAGAGACCCAGTACTTC. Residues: CASSWAGEIQETQYF.

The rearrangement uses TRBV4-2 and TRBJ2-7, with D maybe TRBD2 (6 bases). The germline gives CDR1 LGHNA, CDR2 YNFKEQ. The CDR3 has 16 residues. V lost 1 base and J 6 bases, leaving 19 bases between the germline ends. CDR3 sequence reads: CASSQVQPGDTVEQYF. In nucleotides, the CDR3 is TGTGCCAGCAGCCAAGTCCAACCGGGAGACACGGTCGAGCAGTACTTC.

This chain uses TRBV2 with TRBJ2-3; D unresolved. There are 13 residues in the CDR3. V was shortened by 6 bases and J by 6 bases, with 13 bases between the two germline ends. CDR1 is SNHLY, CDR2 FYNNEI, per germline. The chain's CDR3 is CASSSNSWDTQYF. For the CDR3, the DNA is TGTGCCAGCAGCTCTAATTCTTGGGATACGCAGTATTTT.